Shown below are 9 T cell receptor beta chains from a single sample sequenced in a study of identical twins. TCRdb ran MiXCR on the 5' RACE reads and lists one entry per CDR3 protein. The sample has 350,000 to 500,000 distinct CDR3 sequences, 15% to 20% seen once. The sample consisted of naive T cells sorted from blood. The receptors were sampled from a middle-aged man in good health.

The table lists this clonotype with a few counts. The rearrangement joins TRBV20-1 to TRBJ2-5; 9 positions agree with TRBD2. The CDR3 totals 15 residues. Trimming took 5 bases from V and 5 from J; bases not matched to a gene: 12. Per the germline V gene, CDR1 is DFQATT and CDR2 is SNEGSKA (reference sequence). The CDR3 protein is CSAGPLSGRRETQYF. CDR3 DNA: TGCAGTGCTGGCCCCCTTAGCGGGAGAAGGGAGACCCAGTACTTC.

This clonotype was counted at least ten times. The chain has TRBV14 and TRBJ2-6, with D maybe TRBD1 (5 bases). The germline V and J ends were trimmed by 5 bases and 2 bases, with 13 bases remaining between them. Germline-derived CDR1 and CDR2 are SGHDN and FVKESK. The CDR3 is 16 residues long. The CDR3 here is CASSNFWGPGANVLTF. The DNA for the CDR3 is TGTGCCAGCAGCAACTTTTGGGGCCCTGGGGCCAACGTCCTGACTTTC.

This clonotype was observed at least ten times. The rearrangement uses TRBV28 and TRBJ2-7, with TRBD1 identical over 10 bases. The CDR3 spans 16 residues. CDR1 and CDR2 (germline): MDHEN, SYDVKM. The V and J ends lost 4 bases and 4 bases, in that order; junction bases with no gene match: 10. Here the CDR3 DNA reads TGTGCCAGCAGTTCATACCGGGACAGGGGTAATTACGAGCAGTACTTC. This translates into CASSSYRDRGNYEQYF.

This clonotype was counted at least ten times. The chain links TRBV29-1 to TRBJ1-1; no firm D call. V lost 6 bases and J 1 base, leaving 9 bases between the germline ends. CDR1 and CDR2 from the germline V gene are SQVTM and ANQGSEA. This CDR3 spans 12 amino acids. The CDR3 DNA reads TGCAGCGTCCGGAGACAGAACACTGAAGCTTTCTTT. As protein: CSVRRQNTEAFF.

This clonotype was observed a handful of times. V usage is TRBV20-1 and J usage is TRBJ2-3; 7 bases agree with TRBD2. The ends lost 6 bases at V and 3 bases at J; junction bases unmatched: 15. Germline CDR1 is DFQATT and CDR2 is SNEGSKA (reference sequence). The CDR3 is 16 residues long. CDR3 loop: CSADSSIWEGTDTQYF. As DNA, the CDR3 is TGCAGTGCAGATTCCTCCATCTGGGAGGGGACAGATACGCAGTATTTT.

The chain carries TRBV29-1 and TRBJ2-1; the match to TRBD2 covers 8 bases. The CDR3 spans 14 residues. With 6 bases clipped from V and 4 bases from J, the junction kept 8 bases outside the gene matches. CDR1 SQVTM and CDR2 ANQGSEA come from the germline V gene. The CDR3 sequence: CSVELLAEYNEQFF. In DNA form, the CDR3 reads TGCAGCGTAGAACTACTAGCGGAGTACAATGAGCAGTTCTTC.

This chain links TRBV7-2 with TRBJ1-4; 11 positions match TRBD1. This CDR3 has 17 amino acids. Trimming cost V 2 bases and J 3 bases; bases outside gene matches: 5. Per the germline V gene, CDR1 is SGHTA and CDR2 is FQGNSA. For the CDR3, the DNA is TGTGCCAGCAGCTTACCGGACAGGGGGCCGGCTAATGAAAAACTGTTTTTT. This encodes CASSLPDRGPANEKLFF.

This clonotype was picked up many times. V usage is TRBV5-5 and J usage is TRBJ1-2; D may be TRBD1 (6 bases). In germline, CDR1 is SGHKS, CDR2 YYEKEE (reference sequence). V dropped 5 bases and J dropped 1 base, with 9 bases sitting between them. This CDR3 region has 13 residues. CDR3 bases: TGTGCCAGCAGTCCGGACAGTAACTATGGCTACACCTTC. It specifies CASSPDSNYGYTF.

This clonotype was detected many times. The chain links TRBV15 to TRBJ2-1; TRBD2 might be the D (6 bases). The CDR3 extends over 17 amino acids. Germline loops: CDR1 LNHNV, CDR2 YYDKDF (reference sequence). V was shortened by 0 bases and J by 8 bases, with 20 bases between the two germline ends. DNA for the CDR3: TGTGCCACCAGCAGAGATTGGTGGCGGGAAGAAGAGGATGAGCAGTTCTTC. It specifies CATSRDWWREEEDEQFF.